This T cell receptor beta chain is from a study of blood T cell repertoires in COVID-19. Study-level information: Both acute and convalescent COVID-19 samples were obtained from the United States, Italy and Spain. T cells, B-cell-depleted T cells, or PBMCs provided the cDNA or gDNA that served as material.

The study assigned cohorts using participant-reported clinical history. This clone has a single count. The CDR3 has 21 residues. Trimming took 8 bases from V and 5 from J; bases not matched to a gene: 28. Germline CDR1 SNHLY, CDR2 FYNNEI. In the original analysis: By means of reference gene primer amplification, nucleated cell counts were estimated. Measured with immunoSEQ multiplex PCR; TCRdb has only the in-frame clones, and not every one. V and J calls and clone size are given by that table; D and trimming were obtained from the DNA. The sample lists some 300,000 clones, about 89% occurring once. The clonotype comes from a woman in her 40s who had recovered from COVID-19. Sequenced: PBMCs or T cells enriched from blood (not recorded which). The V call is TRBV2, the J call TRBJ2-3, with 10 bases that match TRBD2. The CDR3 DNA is TGTGCCAGCCACTTAACCGACTACAAGACCGCTAGCGGGGGAGCACGAGATACGCAGTATTTT. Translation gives CASHLTDYKTASGGARDTQYF.